This TCR beta chain was sequenced in a study of cytomegalovirus exposure and HLA in healthy donors. Germline lookup yields CDR1 MDHEN and CDR2 SYDVKM. Trimming pared 6 bases from V and 6 bases from J, leaving 21 bases between. CDR3 size: 16 residues. PCR used 60 Vbeta primers and 13 Jbeta primers. Profiled with immunoSEQ multiplex PCR; TCRdb holds only in-frame clones, not every one. The listing records 200,000 to 250,000 clones. The chain has TRBV28 and TRBJ2-1, with a tentative D call TRBD2 (5 bases). The sequence came from a girl aged 2-15 years in good health and CMV-seropositive. The sequenced sample consisted of PBMCs. CDR3 in DNA: TGTGCCAGCAGCCATAACACTAGAGTGGGTAGCAATGAGCAGTTCTTC. Translation gives CASSHNTRVGSNEQFF.